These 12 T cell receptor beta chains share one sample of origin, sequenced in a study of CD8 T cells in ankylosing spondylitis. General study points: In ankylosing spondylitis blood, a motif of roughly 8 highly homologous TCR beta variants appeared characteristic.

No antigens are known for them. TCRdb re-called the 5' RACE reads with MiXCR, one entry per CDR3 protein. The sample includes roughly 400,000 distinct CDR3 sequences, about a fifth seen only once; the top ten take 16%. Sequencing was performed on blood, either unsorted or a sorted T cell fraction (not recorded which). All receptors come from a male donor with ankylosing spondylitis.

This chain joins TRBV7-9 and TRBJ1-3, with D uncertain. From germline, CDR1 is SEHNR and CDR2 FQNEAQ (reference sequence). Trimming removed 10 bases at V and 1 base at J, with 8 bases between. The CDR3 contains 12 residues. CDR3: CATRASGNTIYF. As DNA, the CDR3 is TGTGCCACCCGCGCGTCTGGAAACACCATATATTTT.

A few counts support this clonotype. The CDR3 reads CASSLSANTDTQYF. As DNA, the CDR3 is TGTGCCAGCAGCTTAAGCGCGAACACAGATACGCAGTATTTT. This chain connects TRBV5-5 to TRBJ2-3; no clear D. Trimming took 2 bases from V and 2 from J, leaving 9 bases between them. This CDR3 contains 14 residues. Per the germline V gene, CDR1 is SGHKS and CDR2 is YYEKEE (reference sequence).

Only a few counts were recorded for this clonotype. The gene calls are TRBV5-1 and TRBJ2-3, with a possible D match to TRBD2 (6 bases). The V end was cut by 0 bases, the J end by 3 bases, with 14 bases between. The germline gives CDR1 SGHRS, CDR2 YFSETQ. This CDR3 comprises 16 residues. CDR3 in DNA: TGCGCCAGCAGCTTGGCCGCGGGGCGGAGGACAGATACGCAGTATTTT. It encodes CASSLAAGRRTDTQYF.

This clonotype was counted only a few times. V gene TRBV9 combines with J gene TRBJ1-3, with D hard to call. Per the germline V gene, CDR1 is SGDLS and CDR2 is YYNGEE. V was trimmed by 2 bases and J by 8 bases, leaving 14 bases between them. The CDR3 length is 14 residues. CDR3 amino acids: CASSVSGRAYTIYF. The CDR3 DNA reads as TGTGCCAGCAGCGTTTCGGGGAGGGCGTACACCATATATTTT.

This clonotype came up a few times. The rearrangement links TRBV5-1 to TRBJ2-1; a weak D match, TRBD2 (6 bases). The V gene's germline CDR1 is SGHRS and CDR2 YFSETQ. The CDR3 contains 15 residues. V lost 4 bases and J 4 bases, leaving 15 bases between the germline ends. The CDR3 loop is CASSRDSYLYNEQFF. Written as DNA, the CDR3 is TGCGCCAGCAGCCGGGACTCGTACCTTTACAATGAGCAGTTCTTC. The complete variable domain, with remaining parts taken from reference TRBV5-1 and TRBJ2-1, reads KAGVTQTPRYLIKTRGQQVTLSCSPISGHRSVSWYQQTPGQGLQFLFEYFSETQRNKGNFPGRFSGRQFSNSRSEMNVSTLELGDSALYLCASSRDSYLYNEQFFGPGTRLTVL.

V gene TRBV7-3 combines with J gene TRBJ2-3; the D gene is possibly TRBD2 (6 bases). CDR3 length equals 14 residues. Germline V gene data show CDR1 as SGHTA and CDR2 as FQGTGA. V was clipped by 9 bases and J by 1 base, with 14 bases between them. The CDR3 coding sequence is TGTGCCAGGCGCGGAGGGCCGCGCACAGATACGCAGTATTTT. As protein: CARRGGPRTDTQYF.

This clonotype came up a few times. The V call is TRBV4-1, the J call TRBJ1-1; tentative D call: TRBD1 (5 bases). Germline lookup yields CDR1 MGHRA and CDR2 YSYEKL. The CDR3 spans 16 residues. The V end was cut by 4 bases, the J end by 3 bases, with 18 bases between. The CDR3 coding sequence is TGCGCCAGCAGCCCCTTCGGGCAGGGACCCTACACTGAAGCTTTCTTT. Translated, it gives CASSPFGQGPYTEAFF.

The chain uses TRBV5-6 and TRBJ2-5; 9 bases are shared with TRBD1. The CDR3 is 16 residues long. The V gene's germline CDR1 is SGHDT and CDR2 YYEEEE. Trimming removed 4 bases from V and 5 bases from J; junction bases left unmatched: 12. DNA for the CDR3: TGTGCCAGCAGCCTGGACAGGGGCCAGGGTTGGGAGACCCAGTACTTC. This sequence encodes CASSLDRGQGWETQYF.

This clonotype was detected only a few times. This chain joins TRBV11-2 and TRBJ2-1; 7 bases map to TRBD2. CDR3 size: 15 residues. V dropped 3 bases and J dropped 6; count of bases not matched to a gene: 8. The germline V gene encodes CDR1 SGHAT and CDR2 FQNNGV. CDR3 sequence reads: CASSFLAGEGNEQFF. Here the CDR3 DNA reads TGTGCCAGCAGCTTTCTGGCGGGAGAAGGCAATGAGCAGTTCTTC.

Here the CDR3 reads CASNRERLYEQFF. CDR3 bases: TGTGCCAGCAACAGGGAGAGGCTCTATGAGCAGTTCTTC. V usage is TRBV28 and J usage is TRBJ2-1, with D perhaps TRBD1 (6 bases). V was trimmed by 7 bases and J by 8 bases, leaving 15 bases between them. The germline CDR1 and CDR2 sequences are MDHEN and SYDVKM. The CDR3 has 13 residues.

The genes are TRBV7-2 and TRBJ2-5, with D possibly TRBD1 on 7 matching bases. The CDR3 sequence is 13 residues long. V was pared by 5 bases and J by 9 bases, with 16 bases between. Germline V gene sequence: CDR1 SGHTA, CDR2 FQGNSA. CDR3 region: CASSKPGRGAQYF. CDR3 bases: TGTGCCAGCAGCAAACCTGGCAGGGGGGCCCAGTACTTC. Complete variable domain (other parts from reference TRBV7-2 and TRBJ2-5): GAGVSQSPSNKVTEKGKDVELRCDPISGHTALYWYRQSLGQGLEFLIYFQGNSAPDKSGLPSDRFSAERTGGSVSTLTIQRTQQEDSAVYLCASSKPGRGAQYFGPGTRLLVL.

The CDR3, as DNA: TGTGCCAGCTCCCAAACGGGGAGCGGCAATCAGCCCCAGCATTTT. Its protein is CASSQTGSGNQPQHF. This chain connects TRBV25-1 to TRBJ1-5, with D uncertain. Germline V CDR1 and CDR2: MGHDK, SYGVNS. With 8 bases removed from V and 2 bases from J, the gap between germline ends came to 16 bases. This CDR3 has 15 residues.